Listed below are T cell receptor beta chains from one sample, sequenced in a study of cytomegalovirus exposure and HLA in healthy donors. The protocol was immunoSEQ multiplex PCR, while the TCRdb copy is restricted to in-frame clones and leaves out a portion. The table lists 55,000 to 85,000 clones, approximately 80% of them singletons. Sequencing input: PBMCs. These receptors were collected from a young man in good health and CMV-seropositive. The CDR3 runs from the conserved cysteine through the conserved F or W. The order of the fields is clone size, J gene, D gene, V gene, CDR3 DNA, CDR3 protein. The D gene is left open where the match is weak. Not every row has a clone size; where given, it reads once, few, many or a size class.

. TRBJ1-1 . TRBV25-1 TGTGCCAGCAGACAGGGGAACACTGAAGCTTTCTTT CASRQGNTEAFF
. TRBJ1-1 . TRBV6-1 TGTGCCAGCAGTGAATTCGGCAGGGCGAACACTGAAGCTTTCTTT CASSEFGRANTEAFF
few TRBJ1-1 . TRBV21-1 TGTGCCAGCACCTTTCGGAATGGGGAGCACACTGAAGCTTTCTTT CASTFRNGEHTEAFF
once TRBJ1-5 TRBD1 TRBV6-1 TGTGCCAGCAGGCGGGACAGAAACAATCAGCCCCAGCATTTT CASRRDRNNQPQHF
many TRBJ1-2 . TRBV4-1 TGCGCCAGCAGCCAAAGGACAGTCAACTATGGCTACACCTTC CASSQRTVNYGYTF
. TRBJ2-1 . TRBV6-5 TGTGCCAGCAGTTATAGGCGGGACAGTGAGCAGTTCTTC CASSYRRDSEQFF
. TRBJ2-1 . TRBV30 TGTGCCTGGAGTTTTCGCCGAGAGGATGAGCAGTTCTTC CAWSFRREDEQFF
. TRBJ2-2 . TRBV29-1 TGCAGCGTTGAGGCCCCAGGGGCCCGGGAGCTGTTTTTT CSVEAPGARELFF
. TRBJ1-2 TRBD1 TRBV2 TGTGCCAGCACGAGGGGGCCGGCCGGTGGCTACACCTTC CASTRGPAGGYTF
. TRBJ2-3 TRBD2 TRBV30 TGTGCCTGGGCCGGGACTAGCGGGAGAGATACGCAGTATTTT CAWAGTSGRDTQYF
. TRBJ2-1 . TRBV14 TGTGCCAGCAGCCAAGTGCAGGGGAATGAGCAGTTCTTC CASSQVQGNEQFF
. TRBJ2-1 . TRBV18 TGTGCCAGCTCACCACTCGGGGGTCCGGGTGAGCAGTTCTTC CASSPLGGPGEQFF
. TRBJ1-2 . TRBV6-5 TGTGCCAGCAGTTTACAACAGGCAAACTATGGCTACACCTTC CASSLQQANYGYTF
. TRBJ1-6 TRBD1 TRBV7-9 TGTGCCAGCAGCGCCGACAGGGATTCACCCCTCCACTTT CASSADRDSPLHF
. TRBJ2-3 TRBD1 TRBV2 TGTGCCAGCAGTTGGGACAGGGATACAGATACGCAGTATTTT CASSWDRDTDTQYF
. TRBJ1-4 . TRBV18 TGTGCCAGCTCACCACAAGACAGCCCAACTAATGAAAAACTGTTTTTT CASSPQDSPTNEKLFF
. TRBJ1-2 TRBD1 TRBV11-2 TGTGCCAGCAGCAAAATCCGGGGGACAGGGCGGCACACCTTC CASSKIRGTGRHTF
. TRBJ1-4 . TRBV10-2 TGCGCCAGCAGAGTTCAGGCTAATGAAAAACTGTTTTTT CASRVQANEKLFF